This T cell receptor beta chain came from a study of T cell repertoires in cytomegalovirus infection. With respect to this clonotype: Sequence at one end of the junction differs from germline and may be a read error.

TCRdb used MiXCR to reprocess the reads, holding one entry per CDR3 protein. The sample records more than 85,000 distinct CDR3 sequences, 16% being singletons. Per the germline V gene, CDR1 is SEHNR and CDR2 is FQNEAQ (reference sequence). This CDR3 is 13 amino acids long. The sample consisted of PBMCs. This clonotype was sampled from a human donor in good health (CMV status not recorded). Some clones in this sample may be carry-over from other donors' samples. The rearrangement links TRBV7-9 to TRBJ1-2; maybe TRBD1 (5 bases). CDR3 in amino acids: CASSMTDDHGYTF. The CDR3 bases are TGTGCAAGCAGCATGACAGACGATCATGGCTACACCTTC.